A single sample is the source of the 15 T cell receptor beta chains below, sequenced in a study of cytotoxic CD8 clonotypes in ibrutinib-treated CLL. TCRdb keeps only in-frame clones here, not all; method: immunoSEQ multiplex PCR. This sample has nearly 50,000 clones, with around three fifths found just once. The sequencing used PBMCs, collected after 24 months of ibrutinib treatment. The receptors shown here come from a human donor with chronic lymphocytic leukemia.

This chain uses TRBV4-2 with TRBJ2-6, with 8 bases matching TRBD1. The germline V gene has CDR1 LGHNA and CDR2 YNFKEQ. J was trimmed by 2 bases and V by 6 bases; bases with no gene match: 15. This CDR3 is built from 19 residues. CDR3 coding DNA: TGTGCCAGCAGGCCAAGGGAGCAGGGGGCGGGTACTGGGGCCAACGTCCTGACTTTC. Its translation is CASRPREQGAGTGANVLTF.

This clone was detected a few times. J is TRBJ1-5 and V is TRBV27, with D possibly matching TRBD1 (5 bases). Germline V gene sequence: CDR1 MNHEY, CDR2 SMNVEV (reference sequence). The V end was cut by 3 bases, the J end by 0 bases, with 6 bases between. The CDR3 is 14 amino acids. The CDR3 DNA reads TGTGCCAGCAGTTTTAGGGGTAGCAATCAGCCCCAGCATTTT. Translation gives CASSFRGSNQPQHF.

The genes are TRBV27 and TRBJ1-6, with D tentatively TRBD1 (5 bases). This CDR3 spans 15 amino acids. Between the trimmed V and J ends, which lost 4 bases and 10 bases, there was a span of 17 bases. Germline assignment: CDR1 MNHEY and CDR2 SMNVEV (reference sequence). The CDR3: CASSWSRAPGSPLHF. As DNA, the CDR3 is TGTGCCAGCAGTTGGAGCAGGGCTCCGGGATCACCCCTCCACTTT.

This clone was detected once. The CDR3 sequence is CASSPGGTGELFF. The CDR3 DNA reads as TGCGCCAGCAGCCCCGGGGGTACCGGGGAGCTGTTTTTT. This chain joins TRBV5-1 and TRBJ2-2; possible D gene TRBD2, 6 bases. The CDR3 has 13 residues. The V and J ends lost 4 bases and 5 bases respectively, with 9 bases between them. Per the germline V gene, CDR1 is SGHRS and CDR2 is YFSETQ.

There are a few counts of this clone. V and J are TRBV6-6 and TRBJ2-6; D is undetermined. V lost 7 bases, J lost 3 bases, and 7 bases lay in between. The germline V gene has CDR1 MNHNY and CDR2 SVGAGI (reference sequence). The CDR3 spans 13 residues. The CDR3 reads CASTFSGANVLTF. CDR3 DNA: TGTGCCAGCACCTTTAGTGGGGCCAACGTCCTGACTTTC.

The chain carries TRBV4-1 and TRBJ1-3, with 7 positions matching TRBD1. There are 15 residues in the CDR3. After removal of 4 bases from V and 3 bases from J, the junction contained 6 bases not matched to a gene. Germline CDR1 and CDR2: MGHRA and YSYEKL. CDR3 sequence (DNA): TGCGCCAGCAGCCGTTCACAGGGGCGTGGAAACACCATATATTTT. It encodes CASSRSQGRGNTIYF.

The sample holds one count of this clone. This chain joins TRBV5-1 and TRBJ2-1; 8 positions agree with TRBD1. Trimming removed 0 bases from V and 7 bases from J; junction bases left unmatched: 9. Per germline, CDR1 SGHRS and CDR2 YFSETQ. The CDR3 has 16 amino acids. This CDR3 is CASSLGRTGTGNEQFF. Here the CDR3 DNA reads TGCGCCAGCAGCTTGGGTAGGACAGGGACGGGGAATGAGCAGTTCTTC.

This clone was found a few times. The V gene is TRBV25-1, the J gene TRBJ2-7; 10 nucleotides match TRBD1. V trimming: 4 bases; J trimming: 8 bases; junction bases outside the gene matches: 5. The CDR3 extends over 13 amino acids. Germline V CDR1 and CDR2: MGHDK, SYGVNS. This CDR3 is CASSGDRGPKQYF. CDR3 nucleotide sequence: TGTGCCAGCAGTGGGGACAGGGGACCCAAGCAGTACTTC.

This clone came up a few times. J is TRBJ2-7 and V is TRBV14; 10 nucleotides match TRBD1. This CDR3 contains 18 residues. Germline CDR1 and CDR2: SGHDN and FVKESK. J lost 1 base, V lost 4 bases, and 13 bases had no gene match. CDR3 loop: CASSRGDRGLSLSYEQYF. The CDR3 coding sequence is TGTGCCAGCAGCCGAGGGGACAGGGGCCTGTCCCTTTCCTACGAGCAGTACTTC.

In regard to this clone: Other DNA variants within this sample encode the same CDR3. This rearrangement joins TRBV29-1 to TRBJ1-2, with D hard to call. Germline-derived CDR1 and CDR2 are SQVTM and ANQGSEA. CDR3 size: 11 residues. Deletions cut 3 bases from V and 2 bases from J, with 4 bases between. CDR3 coding DNA: TGCAGCGTTGAGCTAAACTATGGCTACACCTTC. This translates into CSVELNYGYTF.

The chain recombines TRBV5-4 with TRBJ2-1; D gene uncertain. The germline V gene has CDR1 SGHNT and CDR2 YYREEE (reference sequence). V was pared by 4 bases and J by 3 bases, with 14 bases between. The CDR3 is 15 residues long. As DNA, the CDR3 is TGTGCCAGCAGCCGGATCGGGCAAAGCTACAATGAGCAGTTCTTC. Translation: CASSRIGQSYNEQFF.

In the case of this clone: The junction and the germline gene differ at one end; a read error may be behind it. The gene calls are TRBV5-1 and TRBJ1-2; possibly TRBD1 for D (5 bases). The CDR3 loop spans 13 amino acids. Per the germline V gene, CDR1 is SGHRS and CDR2 is YFSETQ. CDR3 sequence (DNA): TGCGCCAGCAGATTGGGGGAATCTTATGGCTACACCTTC. Translation gives CASRLGESYGYTF.

The chain carries TRBV5-1 and TRBJ2-2; D remains unclear. Per germline, CDR1 SGHRS and CDR2 YFSETQ. With 0 bases removed from V and 3 bases from J, the gap between germline ends came to 9 bases. There are 15 residues in the CDR3. CDR3 protein: CASSLAWLDTGELFF. The DNA of the CDR3 is TGCGCCAGCAGCTTGGCCTGGTTAGACACCGGGGAGCTGTTTTTT.

The sample holds many counts of this clone. The V call is TRBV19, the J call TRBJ1-2, with D possibly TRBD1 on 5 matching bases. From germline, CDR1 is LNHDA and CDR2 SQIVND (reference sequence). There are 12 residues in the CDR3. The ends were cut back, 6 bases at V and 4 bases at J, with 9 bases in the middle. The CDR3 DNA is TGTGCCAGTAGGGGACGGTTCTATGGCTACACCTTC. Translation: CASRGRFYGYTF.

Ten or more counts support this clone. The chain has TRBV7-9 and TRBJ2-7; 11 bases are a match to TRBD1. There are 15 residues in the CDR3. V lost 3 bases, J lost 6 bases, and 7 bases stayed unmatched. CDR1 is SEHNR and CDR2 is FQNEAQ in the germline V gene (reference sequence). In DNA form, the CDR3 reads TGTGCCAGCAGCTTTTCCGGGACAGGGGGAAGCGAGCAGTACTTC. It is translated as CASSFSGTGGSEQYF.